This T cell receptor (beta chain) is from a study of shared T cell receptors in the human thymus. Profiling relied on immunoSEQ multiplex PCR, and the TCRdb table lists in-frame clones only, not all of them. The data show 720,000 or so clones, approximately 85% seen once. There are 18 residues in the CDR3. Deletions cut 5 bases from V and 0 bases from J, with 17 bases between. CDR1 is MNHEY, CDR2 SMNVEV, per germline (reference sequence). These data also formed part of another study, on human thymus T cells. Turning to that study: Obtained as resections during corrective heart surgery, the thymus tissue was then studied. Among unrelated individuals, related research reported thymic repertoires that overlapped highly.

The sample consisted of thymocytes. The clonotype originates from a girl less than two years old with a congenital heart defect. V gene TRBV27 combines with J gene TRBJ2-6; tentatively, D is TRBD2 (7 bases). CDR3 sequence (DNA): TGTGCCAGCAGTCGAAAGGGGGGGCCCCCCTCTGGGGCCAACGTCCTGACTTTC. This sequence encodes CASSRKGGPPSGANVLTF.